These 10 T cell receptor beta chains share one sample of origin, sequenced in a study of CD8+CD57+ T cells in acquired aplastic anemia (dated by TCRdb to the late 2010s). The reads were generated on an Illumina HiSeq 2000. Profiling of TCR beta VDJ combinations and CDR3 sequences used genomic DNA as the template. Through fastp at Q25 and MiXCR, TCRdb rebuilt clones from the public reads, retaining in-frame beta chains. Each entry merges the rows of one CDR3 protein and shows their most common DNA and genes. This sample lists around 200,000 distinct CDR3 sequences; more than 60% were detected once. The ten biggest clones cover approximately 40% of the sample. The patients picked for sequencing were ones in whom flow cytometry had shown an expansion of CD8+CD57+ cells. Sequencing input: sorted CD4+, CD8+, or CD8+CD57+ T cells (not recorded which) from PBMCs. The receptors originated from a human donor with aplastic anemia.

Only one count was recorded for this clonotype. The chain uses TRBV24-1 and TRBJ2-5; 10 bases agree with TRBD2. The CDR3 is 16 amino acids. Germline-derived CDR1 and CDR2 are KGHDR and SFDVKD. The ends lost 4 bases at V and 1 base at J; junction bases unmatched: 5. The CDR3 region is CATSEDSGRLQETQYF. The DNA of the CDR3 is TGTGCCACCAGTGAGGATAGCGGGAGGCTCCAAGAGACCCAGTACTTC.

This rearrangement joins TRBV15 to TRBJ2-7, with 7 bases matching TRBD2. Unmatched junction bases numbered 2, after V lost 0 bases and J lost 6 bases. The CDR3 is made up of 13 amino acids. CDR1 and CDR2 (germline): LNHNV, YYDKDF (reference sequence). CDR3 DNA sequence: TGTGCCACCAGCAGAGACAGCGGGGTCGAGCAGTACTTC. Residues: CATSRDSGVEQYF.

This clonotype has just one count. The chain joins TRBV20-1 to TRBJ1-2; D may be TRBD1 (5 bases). The CDR3 contains 13 residues. CDR1 DFQATT and CDR2 SNEGSKA come from the germline V gene (reference sequence). V was shortened by 1 base and J by 8 bases, with 14 bases between the two germline ends. CDR3 sequence: CSARANSGGGYTF. The CDR3 nucleotides are TGCAGTGCTAGAGCCAACTCCGGGGGAGGCTACACCTTC.

This clonotype was counted at least ten times. V gene TRBV15 combines with J gene TRBJ1-2; possibly TRBD1 for D (6 bases). The CDR3 runs 16 residues. Trimming took off 3 bases at V and 1 base at J, with 15 bases between the two ends. CDR1 and CDR2 (germline): LNHNV, YYDKDF (reference sequence). As DNA, the CDR3 is TGTGCCACCAGCAGGGGGACACAGGATTATAACTATGGCTACACCTTC. Protein: CATSRGTQDYNYGYTF.

V is TRBV7-8 and J is TRBJ1-4; D gene unclear. Germline CDR1 SGHVS, CDR2 FQNEAQ. CDR3 length equals 14 residues. Trimming left V 9 bases short and J 2 bases short, with 13 bases between. CDR3 DNA sequence: TGTGCCAGTACCCCAAGTAGGACTAATGAAAAACTGTTTTTT. This sequence encodes CASTPSRTNEKLFF.

The V gene is TRBV2, the J gene TRBJ1-5, with a weak D call TRBD1 (5 bases). Germline V gene data show CDR1 as SNHLY and CDR2 as FYNNEI. Trimming shortened V by 4 bases and J by 7 bases, and 8 bases separated the two germline ends. This CDR3 spans 12 amino acids. The CDR3 nucleotides are TGTGCCAGCAGTGGGGGGAGGCAGCCCCAGCATTTT. This translates into CASSGGRQPQHF.

The chain employs TRBV10-3 and TRBJ2-2; no firm D call. The CDR3 has 13 amino acids. Germline values: CDR1 ENHRY, CDR2 SYGVKD. Trimming took 4 bases from V and 5 from J, leaving 8 bases between them. This chain's CDR3 is CAISAVGTGELFF. The DNA for the CDR3 is TGTGCCATCAGTGCTGTCGGTACCGGGGAGCTGTTTTTT.

The rearrangement uses TRBV19 and TRBJ2-7, with 9 positions matching TRBD1. V was pared by 5 bases and J by 4 bases, with 12 bases of the junction left unmatched. This CDR3 region has 16 residues. CDR1 and CDR2 (germline): LNHDA, SQIVND (reference sequence). DNA for the CDR3: TGTGCCAGTAGTCCCCGGGACAGGGTACTGAAGTACGAGCAGTACTTC. Protein sequence: CASSPRDRVLKYEQYF.

V and J are TRBV12-3 or TRBV12-4 and TRBJ1-5, with D maybe TRBD1 (5 bases). With 3 bases removed from V and 0 bases from J, the gap between germline ends came to 12 bases. CDR3 length equals 16 residues. For the CDR3, the DNA is TGTGCCAGCAGTTTGGGGCGGTCATATAGCAATCAGCCCCAGCATTTT. The encoded protein is CASSLGRSYSNQPQHF.

CDR3 DNA: TGTGCCAGCAGCTCCCTGTGGGGCACCTACAATGAGCAGTTCTTC. Translation gives CASSSLWGTYNEQFF. The chain couples TRBV7-2 to TRBJ2-1; possibly TRBD1 for D (5 bases). The CDR3 covers 15 residues. The V and J ends lost 4 bases and 2 bases respectively, with 12 bases between them. Germline CDR1 and CDR2: SGHTA and FQGNSA.